The clone carrying this T cell receptor beta chain has a count of ten or more. This sample was included in a study of human T cells and chemical hapten exposure. TCRdb independently ran MiXCR on the RACE reads; one entry per CDR3 protein. The sample includes about 40,000 distinct CDR3 sequences, 3% to 3.5% of them seen just once. Time point given: patch test 2, 6 weeks after DPC sensitization. Treatment noted: therapeutic diphenylcyclopropenone sensitization with weekly scalp DPC. This CDR3 has 13 amino acids. The germline V gene encodes CDR1 SEHNR and CDR2 FQNEAQ (reference sequence). The germline V and J ends were trimmed by 1 base and 2 bases, with 5 bases remaining between them.

This sequence was found in a middle-aged man with alopecia areata. Some clones in this sample may be carry-over from other donors' samples. The rearrangement links TRBV7-9 to TRBJ2-5, with D uncertain. The sequencing here drew on whole blood, taken in connection with sensitization to the hapten diphenylcyclopropenone (DPC). The CDR3 nucleotides are TGTGCCAGCAGCTTAGTTTTACAAGAGACCCAGTACTTC. It is translated as CASSLVLQETQYF.